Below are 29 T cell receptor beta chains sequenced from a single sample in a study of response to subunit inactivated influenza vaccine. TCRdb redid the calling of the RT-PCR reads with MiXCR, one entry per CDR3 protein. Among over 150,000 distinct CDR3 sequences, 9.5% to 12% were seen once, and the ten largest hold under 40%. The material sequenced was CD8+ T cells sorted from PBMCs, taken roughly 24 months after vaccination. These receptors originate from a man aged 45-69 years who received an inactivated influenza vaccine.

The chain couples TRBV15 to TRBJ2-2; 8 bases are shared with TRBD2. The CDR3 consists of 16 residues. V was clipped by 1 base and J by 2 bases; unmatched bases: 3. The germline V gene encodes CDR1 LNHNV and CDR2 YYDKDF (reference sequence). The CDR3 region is CATSRGAGANTGELFF. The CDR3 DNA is TGTGCCACCAGCAGAGGAGCGGGGGCAAACACCGGGGAGCTGTTTTTT. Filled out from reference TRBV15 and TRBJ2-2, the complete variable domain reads DAMVIQNPRYQVTQFGKPVTLSCSQTLNHNVMYWYQQKSSQAPKLLFHYYDKDFNNEADTPDNFQSRRPNTSFCFLDIRSPGLGDTAMYLCATSRGAGANTGELFFGEGSRLTVL.

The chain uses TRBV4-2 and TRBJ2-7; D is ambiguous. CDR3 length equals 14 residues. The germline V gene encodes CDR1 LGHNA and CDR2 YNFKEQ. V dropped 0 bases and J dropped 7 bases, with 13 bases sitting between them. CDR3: CASSQDFGEQEQYF. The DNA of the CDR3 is TGTGCCAGCAGCCAAGATTTTGGGGAACAGGAGCAGTACTTC.

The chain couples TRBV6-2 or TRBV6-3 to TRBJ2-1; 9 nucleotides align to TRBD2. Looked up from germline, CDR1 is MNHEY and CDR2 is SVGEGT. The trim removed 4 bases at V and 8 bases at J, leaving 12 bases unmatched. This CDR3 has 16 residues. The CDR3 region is CASSSYVQREAHEQFF. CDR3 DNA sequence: TGTGCCAGCAGTTCCTATGTCCAGCGGGAGGCCCATGAGCAGTTCTTC.

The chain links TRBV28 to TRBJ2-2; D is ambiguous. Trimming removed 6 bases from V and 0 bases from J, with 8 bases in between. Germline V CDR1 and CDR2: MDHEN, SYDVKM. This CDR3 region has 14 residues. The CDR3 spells CASRFTANTGELFF. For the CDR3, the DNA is TGTGCCAGCAGATTTACAGCGAACACCGGGGAGCTGTTTTTT. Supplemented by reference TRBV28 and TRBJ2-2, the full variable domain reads DVKVTQSSRYLVKRTGEKVFLECVQDMDHENMFWYRQDPGLGLRLIYFSYDVKMKEKGDIPEGYSVSREKKERFSLILESASTNQTSMYLCASRFTANTGELFFGEGSRLTVL.

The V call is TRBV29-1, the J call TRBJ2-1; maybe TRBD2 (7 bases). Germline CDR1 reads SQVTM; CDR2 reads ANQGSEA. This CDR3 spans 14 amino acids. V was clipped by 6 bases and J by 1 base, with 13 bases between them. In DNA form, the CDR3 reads TGCAGCGTCGTGGGGGGGACATCCTACAATGAGCAGTTCTTC. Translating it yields CSVVGGTSYNEQFF.

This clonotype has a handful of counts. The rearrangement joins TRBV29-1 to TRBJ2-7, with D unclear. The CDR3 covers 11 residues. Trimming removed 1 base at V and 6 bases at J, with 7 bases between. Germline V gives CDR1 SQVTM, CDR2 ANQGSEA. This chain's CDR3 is CSVEGATEQYF. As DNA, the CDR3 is TGCAGCGTTGAAGGAGCGACCGAGCAGTACTTC.

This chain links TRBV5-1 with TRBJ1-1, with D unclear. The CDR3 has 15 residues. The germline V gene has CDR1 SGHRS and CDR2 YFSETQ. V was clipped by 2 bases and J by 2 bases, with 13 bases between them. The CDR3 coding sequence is TGCGCCAGCAGCTTCTGGACCCGAGGCAACACTGAAGCTTTCTTT. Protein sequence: CASSFWTRGNTEAFF.

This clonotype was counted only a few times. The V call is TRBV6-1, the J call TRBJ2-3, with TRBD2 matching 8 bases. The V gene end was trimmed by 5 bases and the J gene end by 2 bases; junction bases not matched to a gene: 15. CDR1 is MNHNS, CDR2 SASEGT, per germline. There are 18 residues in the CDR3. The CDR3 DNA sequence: TGTGCCAGCAGTCCCCCGTGGCGGGAGGCCACGTCCACAGATACGCAGTATTTT. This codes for CASSPPWREATSTDTQYF.

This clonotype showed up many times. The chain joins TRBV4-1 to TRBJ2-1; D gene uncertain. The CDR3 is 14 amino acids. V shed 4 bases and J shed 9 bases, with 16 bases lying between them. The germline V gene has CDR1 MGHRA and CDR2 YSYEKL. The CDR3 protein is CASSPLFGGGEQFF. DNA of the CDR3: TGCGCCAGCAGCCCTCTTTTTGGCGGCGGTGAGCAGTTCTTC.

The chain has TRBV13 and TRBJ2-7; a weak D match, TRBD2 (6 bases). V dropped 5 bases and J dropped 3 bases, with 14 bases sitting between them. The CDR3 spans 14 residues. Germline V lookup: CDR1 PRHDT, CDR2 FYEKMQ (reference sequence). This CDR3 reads CASSPRGNYYEQYF. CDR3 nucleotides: TGTGCCAGCAGCCCACGGGGGAATTACTACGAGCAGTACTTC.

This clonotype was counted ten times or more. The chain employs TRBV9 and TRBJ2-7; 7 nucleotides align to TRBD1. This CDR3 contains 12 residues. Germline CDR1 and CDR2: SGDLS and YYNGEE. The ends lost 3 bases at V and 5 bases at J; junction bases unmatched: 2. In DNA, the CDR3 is TGTGCCAGCAGCGGACAGGGCAACGAGCAGTACTTC. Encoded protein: CASSGQGNEQYF.

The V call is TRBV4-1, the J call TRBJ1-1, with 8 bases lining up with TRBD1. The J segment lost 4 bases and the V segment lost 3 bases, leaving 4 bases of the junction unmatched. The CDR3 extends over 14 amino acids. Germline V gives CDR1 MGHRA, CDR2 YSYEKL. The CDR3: CASSQEDRATEAFF. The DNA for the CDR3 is TGCGCCAGCAGCCAGGAGGACAGGGCCACTGAAGCTTTCTTT.

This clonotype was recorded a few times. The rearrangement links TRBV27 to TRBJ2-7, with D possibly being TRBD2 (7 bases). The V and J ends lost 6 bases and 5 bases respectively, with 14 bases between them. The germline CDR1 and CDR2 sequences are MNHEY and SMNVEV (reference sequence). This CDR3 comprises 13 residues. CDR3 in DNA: TGTGCCAGCAGCTGGGCGGGGGCTAACGAGCAGTACTTC. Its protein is CASSWAGANEQYF.

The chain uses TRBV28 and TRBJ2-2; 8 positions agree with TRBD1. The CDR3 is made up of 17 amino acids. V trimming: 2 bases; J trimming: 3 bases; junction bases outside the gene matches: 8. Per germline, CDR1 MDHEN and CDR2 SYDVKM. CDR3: CASSLPPDRADTGELFF. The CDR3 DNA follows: TGTGCCAGCAGTTTACCTCCGGACAGGGCGGACACCGGGGAGCTGTTTTTT.

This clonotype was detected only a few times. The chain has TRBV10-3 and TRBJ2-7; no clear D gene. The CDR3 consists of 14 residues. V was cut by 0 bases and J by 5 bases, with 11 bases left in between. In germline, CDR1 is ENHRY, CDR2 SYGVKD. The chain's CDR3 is CAISESNMGNEQYF. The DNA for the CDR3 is TGTGCCATCAGTGAGTCGAATATGGGGAACGAGCAGTACTTC.

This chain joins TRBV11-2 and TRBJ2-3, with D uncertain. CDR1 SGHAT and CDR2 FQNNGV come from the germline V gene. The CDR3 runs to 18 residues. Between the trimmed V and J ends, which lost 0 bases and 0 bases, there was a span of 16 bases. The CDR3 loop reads CASSLDFVRRPSTDTQYF. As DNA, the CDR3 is TGTGCCAGCAGCTTAGATTTCGTCAGGCGCCCTAGCACAGATACGCAGTATTTT.

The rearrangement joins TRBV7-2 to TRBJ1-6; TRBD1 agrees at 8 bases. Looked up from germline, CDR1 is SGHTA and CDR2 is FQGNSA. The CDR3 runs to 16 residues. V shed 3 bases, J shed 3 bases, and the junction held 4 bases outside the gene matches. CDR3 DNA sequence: TGTGCCAGCAGCTTTCTTACAGGGGGCTATAATTCACCCCTCCACTTT. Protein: CASSFLTGGYNSPLHF.

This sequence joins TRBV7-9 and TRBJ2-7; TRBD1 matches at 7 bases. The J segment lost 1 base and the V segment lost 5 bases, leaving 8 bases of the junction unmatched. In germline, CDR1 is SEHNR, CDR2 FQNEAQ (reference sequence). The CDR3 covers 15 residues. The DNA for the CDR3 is TGTGCCAGCAGCCCCAGGACAGGTCCGTCCTACGAGCAGTACTTC. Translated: CASSPRTGPSYEQYF. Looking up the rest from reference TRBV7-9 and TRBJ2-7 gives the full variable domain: DTGVSQNPRHKITKRGQNVTFRCDPISEHNRLYWYRQTLGQGPEFLTYFQNEAQLEKSRLLSDRFSAERPKGSFSTLEIQRTEQGDSAMYLCASSPRTGPSYEQYFGPGTRLTVT.

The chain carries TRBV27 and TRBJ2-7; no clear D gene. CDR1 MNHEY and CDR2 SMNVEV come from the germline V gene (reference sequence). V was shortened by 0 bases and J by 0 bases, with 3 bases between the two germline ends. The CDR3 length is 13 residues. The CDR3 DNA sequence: TGTGCCAGCAGTTTATCCCCCTCCTACGAGCAGTACTTC. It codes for CASSLSPSYEQYF.

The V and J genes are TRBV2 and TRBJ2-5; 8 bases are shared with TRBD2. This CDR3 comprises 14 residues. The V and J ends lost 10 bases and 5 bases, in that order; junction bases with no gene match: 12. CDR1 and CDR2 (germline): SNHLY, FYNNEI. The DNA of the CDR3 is TGTGCCACCACGGGGGGGTTCGATTTGGAGACCCAGTACTTC. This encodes CATTGGFDLETQYF.

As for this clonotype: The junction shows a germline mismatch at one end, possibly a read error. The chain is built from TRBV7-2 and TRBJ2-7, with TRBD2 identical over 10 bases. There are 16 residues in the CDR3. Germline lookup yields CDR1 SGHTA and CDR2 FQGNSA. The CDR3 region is CASSLAPSSGRLFGNF. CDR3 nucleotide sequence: TGTGCCAGCAGCTTAGCCCCTTCTAGCGGGAGATTGTTCGGGAACTTC.

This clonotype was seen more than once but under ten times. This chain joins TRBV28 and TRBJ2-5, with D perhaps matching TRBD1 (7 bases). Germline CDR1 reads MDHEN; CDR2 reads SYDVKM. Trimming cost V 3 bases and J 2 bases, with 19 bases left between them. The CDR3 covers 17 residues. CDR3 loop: CASSFGTGDSGQETQYF. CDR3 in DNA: TGTGCCAGCAGTTTTGGAACAGGGGATAGCGGACAAGAGACCCAGTACTTC.

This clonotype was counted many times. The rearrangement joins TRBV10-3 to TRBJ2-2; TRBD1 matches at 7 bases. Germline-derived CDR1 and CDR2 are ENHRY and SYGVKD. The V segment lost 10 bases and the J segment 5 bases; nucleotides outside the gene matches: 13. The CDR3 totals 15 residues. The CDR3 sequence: CATVQTTGETGELFF. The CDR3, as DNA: TGTGCCACCGTACAAACCACAGGGGAAACCGGGGAGCTGTTTTTT.

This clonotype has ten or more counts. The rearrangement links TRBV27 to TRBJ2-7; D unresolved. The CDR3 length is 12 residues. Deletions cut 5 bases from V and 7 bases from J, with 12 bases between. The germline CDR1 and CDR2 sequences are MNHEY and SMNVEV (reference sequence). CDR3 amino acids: CASSTNLREQYF. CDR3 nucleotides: TGTGCCAGCAGTACCAACCTACGAGAGCAGTACTTC.

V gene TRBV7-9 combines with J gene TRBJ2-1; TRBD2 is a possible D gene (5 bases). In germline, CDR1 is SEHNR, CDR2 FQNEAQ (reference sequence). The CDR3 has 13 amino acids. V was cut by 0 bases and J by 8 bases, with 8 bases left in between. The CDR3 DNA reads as TGTGCCAGCAGCTTAGCGTCGGGGTATGAGCAGTTCTTC. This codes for CASSLASGYEQFF.

CDR3 in DNA: TGCAGCGCGATAACAGGGGCCACGACGAACACTGAAGCTTTCTTT. It yields the protein CSAITGATTNTEAFF. V and J are TRBV29-1 and TRBJ1-1, with 7 bases identical to TRBD1. Germline V lookup: CDR1 SQVTM, CDR2 ANQGSEA. V lost 7 bases to trimming and J lost 1 base; unmatched junction nucleotides: 12. The CDR3 contains 15 residues.

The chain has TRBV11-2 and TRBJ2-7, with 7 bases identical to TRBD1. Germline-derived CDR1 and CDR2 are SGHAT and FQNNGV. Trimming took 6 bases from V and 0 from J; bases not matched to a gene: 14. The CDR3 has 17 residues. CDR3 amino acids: CASRKDRTTRSSYEQYF. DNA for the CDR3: TGTGCCAGCAGAAAGGACAGGACCACAAGGAGCTCCTACGAGCAGTACTTC.

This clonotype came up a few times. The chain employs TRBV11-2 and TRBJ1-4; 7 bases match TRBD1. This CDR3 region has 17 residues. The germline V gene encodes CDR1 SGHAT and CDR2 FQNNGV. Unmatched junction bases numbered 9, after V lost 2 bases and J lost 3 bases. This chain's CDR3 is CASSLTGDGWANEKLFF. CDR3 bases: TGTGCCAGCAGCTTAACAGGGGACGGATGGGCTAATGAAAAACTGTTTTTT.

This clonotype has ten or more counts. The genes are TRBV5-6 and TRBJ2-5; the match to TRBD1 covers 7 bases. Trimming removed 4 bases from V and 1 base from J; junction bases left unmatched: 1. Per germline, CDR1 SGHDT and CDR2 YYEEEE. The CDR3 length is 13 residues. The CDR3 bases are TGTGCCAGCAGCGGGGACAGCCAAGAGACCCAGTACTTC. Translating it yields CASSGDSQETQYF.